The clone carrying this T cell receptor beta chain turned up a few times. Antigen unknown. The identical CDR3 is also encoded by other nucleotide sequences in the sample. The sample is drawn from a study of shared clonotypes between healthy human individuals. Study observations and caveats: Generation probabilities were higher for clonotypes shared across all four sorted-subset donors than for unshared ones. About 4.5% of naive CD4 clonotypes were common to a handful of donors. Sequencing depth was predicted to influence how clonotypes are shared among donors.

Germline V gives CDR1 SGHNT, CDR2 YYREEE (reference sequence). This CDR3 has 14 residues. V lost 0 bases to trimming and J lost 3 bases, with 10 bases between them. The table came from immunoSEQ multiplex PCR; TCRdb's copy has only in-frame clones and leaves some out. The data contain millions of clones, approximately 92% of them singletons. This clonotype was obtained from a man younger than 35 in good health. Specimen: naive CD4+ T cells sorted from blood. Subset meaning: CD45RA+ positively selected. J is TRBJ2-7 and V is TRBV5-4, with D perhaps TRBD2 (5 bases). This chain's CDR3 is CASSLGGDFYEQYF. The CDR3 DNA is TGTGCCAGCAGCTTGGGGGGAGATTTCTACGAGCAGTACTTC. Combining the CDR3 with reference TRBV5-4 and TRBJ2-7 gives the whole variable domain ETGVTQSPTHLIKTRGQQVTLRCSSQSGHNTVSWYQQALGQGPQFIFQYYREEENGRGNFPPRFSGLQFPNYSSELNVNALELDDSALYLCASSLGGDFYEQYFGPGTRLTVT.